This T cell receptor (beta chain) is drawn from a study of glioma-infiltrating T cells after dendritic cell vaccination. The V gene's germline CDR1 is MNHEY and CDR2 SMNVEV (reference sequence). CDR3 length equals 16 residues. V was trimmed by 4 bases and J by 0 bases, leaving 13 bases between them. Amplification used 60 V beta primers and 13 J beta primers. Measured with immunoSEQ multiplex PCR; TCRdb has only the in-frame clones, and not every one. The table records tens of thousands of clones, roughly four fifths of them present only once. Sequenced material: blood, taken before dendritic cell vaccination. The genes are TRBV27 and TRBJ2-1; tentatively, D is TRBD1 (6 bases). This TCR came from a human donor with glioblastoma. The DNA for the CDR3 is TGTGCCAGCAGTTCTGACAGGATGAGCTCCTACAATGAGCAGTTCTTC. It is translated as CASSSDRMSSYNEQFF.